The source of this T cell receptor (beta chain) is a study of blood T cell repertoires in COVID-19. The germline V and J ends were trimmed by 3 bases and 6 bases, with 14 bases remaining between them. This CDR3 has 14 amino acids. Germline lookup yields CDR1 LNHDA and CDR2 SQIVND (reference sequence). Researchers sorted participants into cohorts using their self-reported clinical history. Method: immunoSEQ multiplex PCR; TCRdb's copy keeps in-frame clones and lacks some. Of about 320,000 clones listed, 85% were seen once; the top ten hold 1.5% to 2%. The source of this sequence is a woman aged 25 to 39 who had been exposed to COVID-19. V usage is TRBV19 and J usage is TRBJ1-2, with no clear D. Material for sequencing was PBMCs or T cells enriched from blood (not recorded which). The CDR3 nucleotides read TGTGCCAGTAGTATGCAGGCAAAGCGGGATGGCTACACCTTC. Protein: CASSMQAKRDGYTF.